Described below is a single T cell receptor beta chain sequence and its context. The V gene's germline CDR1 is DFQATT and CDR2 SNEGSKA (reference sequence). Trimming stripped 6 bases from V and 2 bases from J, with 9 bases between. This CDR3 is 12 amino acids long. Random hexamers were used to reverse transcribe 0.5 to 1 ug of RNA. From the immunoSEQ multiplex PCR reads, TCRdb called clonotypes with MiXCR, one entry per CDR3 protein. This table has under 150,000 distinct CDR3 sequences, around 93% appearing once. These data come from a study of CD8 T cells in Susac syndrome. The chain links TRBV20-1 to TRBJ2-3, with unresolved D. The sequence derives from a human donor with Susac syndrome. Sequenced input: CD4+ T cells from PBMCs. CDR3 amino acids: CSALGFTDTQYF. CDR3 nucleotides: TGCAGTGCATTGGGGTTCACAGATACGCAGTATTTT.